These 21 T cell receptor beta chains were sequenced from one sample in a study of cytomegalovirus exposure and HLA in healthy donors. Amplification used 60 Vbeta primers and 13 Jbeta primers. Only in-frame clones appear in the TCRdb table, and some are missing; sequencing was by immunoSEQ multiplex PCR. This table holds about 60,000 clones, roughly 84% found once. The sample comprised PBMCs. Receptors originate from a woman in her twenties or thirties in good health and CMV-seronegative.

In this sample, this clone turned up once. The chain has TRBV5-4 and TRBJ1-5; D ambiguous. V shed 4 bases and J shed 4 bases, with 9 bases lying between them. This CDR3 contains 13 residues. Germline V gives CDR1 SGHNT, CDR2 YYREEE (reference sequence). The chain's CDR3 is CASSQDGNQPQHF. In DNA, the CDR3 is TGTGCCAGCAGCCAAGACGGGAATCAGCCCCAGCATTTT.

This sequence joins TRBV7-9 and TRBJ1-1; D call uncertain. CDR1 SEHNR and CDR2 FQNEAQ come from the germline V gene (reference sequence). The length of the CDR3 is 14 residues. Trimming pared 3 bases from V and 0 bases from J, leaving 8 bases between. CDR3 residues: CASSFGVMNTEAFF. CDR3 coding DNA: TGTGCCAGCAGCTTCGGGGTGATGAACACTGAAGCTTTCTTT.

This clone was recorded once. V gene TRBV7-2 combines with J gene TRBJ2-7, with 12 nucleotides matching TRBD2. The CDR3 covers 15 residues. V trimming: 3 bases; J trimming: 2 bases; junction bases outside the gene matches: 2. Germline V gene sequence: CDR1 SGHTA, CDR2 FQGNSA. The CDR3 protein is CASSLTSGGPYEQYF. Here the CDR3 DNA reads TGTGCCAGCAGCTTGACTAGCGGGGGCCCCTACGAGCAGTACTTC.

The V call is TRBV19, the J call TRBJ2-5, with unresolved D. CDR3 length: 13 residues. The V and J ends lost 5 bases and 3 bases respectively, with 10 bases between them. Germline V gene data show CDR1 as LNHDA and CDR2 as SQIVND (reference sequence). In nucleotides, the CDR3 is TGTGCCAGTAGTGACTCTTTAGAAGAGACCCAGTACTTC. Translation: CASSDSLEETQYF.

The chain uses TRBV6-5 and TRBJ2-3; TRBD2 agrees at 7 bases. The CDR3 covers 13 residues. CDR1 is MNHEY and CDR2 is SVGAGI in the germline V gene. V dropped 7 bases and J dropped 3; count of bases not matched to a gene: 4. CDR3 in amino acids: CASTRLATDTQYF. As DNA, the CDR3 is TGTGCCAGCACCCGACTAGCTACAGATACGCAGTATTTT.

This chain connects TRBV27 to TRBJ1-1; 9 bases match TRBD1. This CDR3 has 19 amino acids. Germline V CDR1 and CDR2: MNHEY, SMNVEV (reference sequence). With V trimmed by 6 bases and J by 4 bases, 21 bases remained unmatched. The CDR3 DNA reads as TGTGCCAGCAGCTACGGGACAGGGCCGTTCCGGGCGGGGGGCACTGAAGCTTTCTTT. This gives the protein CASSYGTGPFRAGGTEAFF.

This rearrangement joins TRBV9 to TRBJ1-1; D gene uncertain. The length of the CDR3 is 14 residues. From germline, CDR1 is SGDLS and CDR2 YYNGEE. Trimming stripped 0 bases from V and 2 bases from J, with 8 bases between. In DNA form, the CDR3 reads TGTGCCAGCAGCGTAGATCTGGCAAACACTGAAGCTTTCTTT. Translation gives CASSVDLANTEAFF.

The chain combines TRBV28 with TRBJ1-2; 7 bases are shared with TRBD1. The CDR3 contains 13 residues. Germline V CDR1 and CDR2: MDHEN, SYDVKM. Trimming cost V 6 bases and J 6 bases; bases outside gene matches: 7. For the CDR3, the DNA is TGTGCCAGCAGATCAGACAGGGTCAATGGCTACACCTTC. It specifies CASRSDRVNGYTF.

The chain couples TRBV29-1 to TRBJ1-2; D possibly corresponds to TRBD1 (5 bases). The germline V gene encodes CDR1 SQVTM and CDR2 ANQGSEA. CDR3 length: 15 residues. Trimming took off 1 base at V and 8 bases at J, with 20 bases between the two ends. The CDR3 region has the DNA TGCAGCGTTGAAGCATCAGGGCAGGGCGTAGGAGGCTACACCTTC. Protein sequence: CSVEASGQGVGGYTF. Using reference TRBV29-1 and TRBJ1-2 for the parts outside the CDR3, the full variable domain is SAVISQKPSRDICQRGTSLTIQCQVDSQVTMMFWYRQQPGQSLTLIATANQGSEATYESGFVIDKFPISRPNLTFSTLTVSNMSPEDSSIYLCSVEASGQGVGGYTFGSGTRLTVV.

V is TRBV10-3 and J is TRBJ1-4; no definite D call. The CDR3 loop spans 15 amino acids. Looked up from germline, CDR1 is ENHRY and CDR2 is SYGVKD. V shed 0 bases and J shed 0 bases, with 5 bases lying between them. The CDR3 is CAISESRATNEKLFF. CDR3 DNA sequence: TGTGCCATCAGTGAGTCGCGTGCAACTAATGAAAAACTGTTTTTT.

This chain links TRBV5-6 with TRBJ1-1; 9 nucleotides agree with TRBD1. The CDR3 extends over 15 amino acids. The germline CDR1 and CDR2 sequences are SGHDT and YYEEEE. V was clipped by 3 bases and J by 3 bases; unmatched bases: 6. The CDR3 region is CASSSYDRGDTEAFF. The CDR3 region has the DNA TGTGCCAGCAGCTCCTACGACAGGGGGGACACTGAAGCTTTCTTT.

V is TRBV7-2 and J is TRBJ2-4, with 9 bases identical to TRBD2. The CDR3 covers 14 residues. Losses at the gene ends were 3 bases for V and 8 bases for J; bases not matched to a gene: 5. Germline loops: CDR1 SGHTA, CDR2 FQGNSA. The CDR3 sequence: CASSLGGGVDIQYF. The DNA for the CDR3 is TGTGCCAGCAGCTTGGGCGGGGGGGTGGACATTCAGTACTTC.

The rearrangement joins TRBV9 to TRBJ2-5, with 7 nucleotides matching TRBD2. The V gene's germline CDR1 is SGDLS and CDR2 YYNGEE. The J segment lost 2 bases and the V segment lost 2 bases, leaving 12 bases of the junction unmatched. The CDR3 is 17 residues long. For the CDR3, the DNA is TGTGCCAGCAGCGTCAACGGGATTAGCGGGTCGCAAGAGACCCAGTACTTC. It specifies CASSVNGISGSQETQYF.

This sequence joins TRBV7-6 and TRBJ2-7, with D maybe TRBD1 (8 bases). This CDR3 comprises 15 residues. The V gene lost 2 bases and the J gene lost 3 bases, with 14 bases spanning the gap. Germline V lookup: CDR1 SGHVS, CDR2 FNYEAQ. The CDR3: CASSLTTGGDYEQYF. DNA of the CDR3: TGTGCCAGCAGCTTAACCACAGGGGGGGACTACGAGCAGTACTTC.

This chain joins TRBV6-5 and TRBJ1-6; 7 bases align to TRBD1. The CDR3 extends over 16 amino acids. V gave up 0 bases and J gave up 5 bases; unmatched junction bases: 4. Germline CDR1 reads MNHEY; CDR2 reads SVGAGI. CDR3 loop: CASSYSDREDNSPLHF. CDR3 nucleotide sequence: TGTGCCAGCAGTTACTCTGACAGGGAGGATAATTCACCCCTCCACTTT.

V and J are TRBV29-1 and TRBJ1-2; 8 positions match TRBD1. The length of the CDR3 is 13 residues. Trimming took 3 bases from V and 6 from J; bases not matched to a gene: 6. Germline V gene data show CDR1 as SQVTM and CDR2 as ANQGSEA. CDR3 sequence: CSVEGTGANGYTF. The DNA for the CDR3 is TGCAGCGTTGAGGGGACAGGAGCTAATGGCTACACCTTC.

This chain links TRBV11-3 with TRBJ2-3; 7 nucleotides line up with TRBD2. The CDR3 contains 17 residues. In germline, CDR1 is SGHNT, CDR2 YENEEA. V shed 5 bases, J shed 5 bases, and the junction held 16 bases outside the gene matches. The CDR3 nucleotides are TGTGCCAGCAGCCTTACGGGGGGAAGCGGGACGATAGATACGCAGTATTTT. Translated, it gives CASSLTGGSGTIDTQYF.

This clone was counted only a few times. This rearrangement joins TRBV19 to TRBJ2-7; 8 bases align to TRBD1. The CDR3 covers 13 residues. V lost 4 bases to trimming and J lost 5 bases; unmatched junction nucleotides: 4. Looked up from germline, CDR1 is LNHDA and CDR2 is SQIVND (reference sequence). DNA for the CDR3: TGTGCCAGTAGTAACAGGGGGACCCACGAGCAGTACTTC. Residues: CASSNRGTHEQYF.

This sequence joins TRBV7-2 and TRBJ2-1, with 10 bases matching TRBD2. V gave up 5 bases and J gave up 8 bases; unmatched junction bases: 6. Germline V gene lookup returns CDR1 SGHTA and CDR2 FQGNSA. This CDR3 has 14 amino acids. The DNA for the CDR3 is TGTGCCAGCAGCCCCCCTAGCGGGAGCGATGAGCAGTTCTTC. Residues: CASSPPSGSDEQFF.

The chain is built from TRBV5-6 and TRBJ2-1; D is perhaps TRBD2 (5 bases). The CDR3 is 17 residues long. The germline CDR1 and CDR2 sequences are SGHDT and YYEEEE. V lost 2 bases to trimming and J lost 2 bases, with 17 bases between them. The DNA for the CDR3 is TGTGCCAGCAGCTTATGGGAAGAGCGGATCCCCTACAATGAGCAGTTCTTC. This encodes CASSLWEERIPYNEQFF.

In regard to this clone: Other DNA sequences from this sample encode an identical CDR3 as well. V usage is TRBV6-4 and J usage is TRBJ2-3; 9 nucleotides line up with TRBD2. Germline V gene data show CDR1 as MRHNA and CDR2 as SNTAGT. The junction had 0 bases not matched to a gene; V was cut back by 4 bases and J by 1 base. This CDR3 comprises 14 residues. CDR3 loop: CASSVAGGTDTQYF. CDR3 nucleotide sequence: TGTGCCAGCAGTGTAGCGGGGGGCACAGATACGCAGTATTTT.